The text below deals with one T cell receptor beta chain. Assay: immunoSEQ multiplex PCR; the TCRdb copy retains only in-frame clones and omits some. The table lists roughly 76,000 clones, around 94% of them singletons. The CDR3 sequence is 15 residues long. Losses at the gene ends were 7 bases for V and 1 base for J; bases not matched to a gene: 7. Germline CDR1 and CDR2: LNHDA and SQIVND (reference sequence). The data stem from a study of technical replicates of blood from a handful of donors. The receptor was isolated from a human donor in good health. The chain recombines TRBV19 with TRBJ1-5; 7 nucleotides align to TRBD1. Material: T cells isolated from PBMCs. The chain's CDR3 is CASKTGQGSNQPQHF. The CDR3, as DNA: TGTGCCAGTAAGACAGGGCAGGGGAGCAATCAGCCCCAGCATTTT.